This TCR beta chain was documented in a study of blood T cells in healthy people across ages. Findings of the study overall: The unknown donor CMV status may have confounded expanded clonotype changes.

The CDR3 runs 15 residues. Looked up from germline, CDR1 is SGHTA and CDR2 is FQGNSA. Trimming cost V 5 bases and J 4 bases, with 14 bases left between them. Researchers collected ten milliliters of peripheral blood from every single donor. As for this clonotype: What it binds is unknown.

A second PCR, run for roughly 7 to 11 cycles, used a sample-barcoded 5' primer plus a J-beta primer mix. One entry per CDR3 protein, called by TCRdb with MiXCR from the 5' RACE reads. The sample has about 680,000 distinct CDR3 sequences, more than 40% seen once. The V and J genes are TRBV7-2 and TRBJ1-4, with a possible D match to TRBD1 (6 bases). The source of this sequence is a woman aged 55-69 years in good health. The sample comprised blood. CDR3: CASSLRTEFNEKLFF. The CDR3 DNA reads TGTGCCAGCAGCCTCAGGACAGAGTTTAATGAAAAACTGTTTTTT. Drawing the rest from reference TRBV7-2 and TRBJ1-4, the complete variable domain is GAGVSQSPSNKVTEKGKDVELRCDPISGHTALYWYRQSLGQGLEFLIYFQGNSAPDKSGLPSDRFSAERTGGSVSTLTIQRTQQEDSAVYLCASSLRTEFNEKLFFGSGTQLSVL.